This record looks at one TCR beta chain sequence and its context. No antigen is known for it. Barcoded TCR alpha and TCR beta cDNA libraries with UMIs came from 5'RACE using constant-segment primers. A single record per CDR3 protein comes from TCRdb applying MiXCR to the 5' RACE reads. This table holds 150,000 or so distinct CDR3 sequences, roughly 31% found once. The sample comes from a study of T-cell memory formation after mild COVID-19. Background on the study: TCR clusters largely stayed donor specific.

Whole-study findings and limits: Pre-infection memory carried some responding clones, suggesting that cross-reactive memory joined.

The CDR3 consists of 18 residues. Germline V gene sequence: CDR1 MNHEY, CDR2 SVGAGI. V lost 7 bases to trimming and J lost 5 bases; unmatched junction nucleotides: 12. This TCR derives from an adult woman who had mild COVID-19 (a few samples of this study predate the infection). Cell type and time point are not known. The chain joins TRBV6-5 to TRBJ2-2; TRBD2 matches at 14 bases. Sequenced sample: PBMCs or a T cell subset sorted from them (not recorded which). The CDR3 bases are TGTGCCAGCAATGACGCCGGACTAGCGGGAGGTCGAACCGGGGAGCTGTTTTTT. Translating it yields CASNDAGLAGGRTGELFF.